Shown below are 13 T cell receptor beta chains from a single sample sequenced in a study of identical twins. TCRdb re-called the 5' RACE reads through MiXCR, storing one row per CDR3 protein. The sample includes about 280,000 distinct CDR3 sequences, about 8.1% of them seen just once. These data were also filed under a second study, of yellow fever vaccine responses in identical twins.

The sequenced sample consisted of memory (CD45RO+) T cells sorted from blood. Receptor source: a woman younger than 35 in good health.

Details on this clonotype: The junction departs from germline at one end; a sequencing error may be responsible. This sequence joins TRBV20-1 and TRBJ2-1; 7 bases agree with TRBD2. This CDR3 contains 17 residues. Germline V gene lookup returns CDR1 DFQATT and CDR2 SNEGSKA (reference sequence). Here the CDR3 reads CCARGQPGTTMYNEQFF. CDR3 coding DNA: TGCTGTGCTAGAGGGCAACCGGGGACTACCATGTACAATGAGCAGTTCTTC.

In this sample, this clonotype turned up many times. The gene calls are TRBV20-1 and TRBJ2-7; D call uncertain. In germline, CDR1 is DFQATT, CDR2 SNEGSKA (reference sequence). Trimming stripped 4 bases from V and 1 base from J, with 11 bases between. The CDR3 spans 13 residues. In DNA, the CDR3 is TGCAGTGCTATTCCGGTTTCTTCCTACGAGCAGTACTTC. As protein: CSAIPVSSYEQYF.

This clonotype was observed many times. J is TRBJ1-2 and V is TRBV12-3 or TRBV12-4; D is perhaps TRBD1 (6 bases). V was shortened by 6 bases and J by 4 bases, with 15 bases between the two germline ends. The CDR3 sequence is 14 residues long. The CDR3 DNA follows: TGTGCCAGCAGCCCAGGACAGACCATCTATGGCTACACCTTC. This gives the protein CASSPGQTIYGYTF.

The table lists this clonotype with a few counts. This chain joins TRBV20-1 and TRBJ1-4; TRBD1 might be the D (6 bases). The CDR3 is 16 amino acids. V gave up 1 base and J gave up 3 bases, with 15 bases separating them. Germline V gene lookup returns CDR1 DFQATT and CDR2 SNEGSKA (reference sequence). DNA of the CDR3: TGCAGTGCTAGAGGCGGAACAGGGATTCCTAATGAAAAACTGTTTTTT. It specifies CSARGGTGIPNEKLFF.

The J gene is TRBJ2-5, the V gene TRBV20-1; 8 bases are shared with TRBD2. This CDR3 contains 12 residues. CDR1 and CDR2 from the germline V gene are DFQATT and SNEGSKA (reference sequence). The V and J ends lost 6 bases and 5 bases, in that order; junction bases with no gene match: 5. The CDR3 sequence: CSAGGGTETQYF. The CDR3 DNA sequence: TGCAGTGCGGGCGGGGGGACGGAGACCCAGTACTTC.

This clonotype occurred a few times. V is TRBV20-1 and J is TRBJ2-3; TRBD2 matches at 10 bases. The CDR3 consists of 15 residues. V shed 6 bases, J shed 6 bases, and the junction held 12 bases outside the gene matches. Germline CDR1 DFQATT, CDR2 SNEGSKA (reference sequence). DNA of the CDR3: TGCAGTGCCCGGAGGGAGCGGGGGGGCATTGATACGCAGTATTTT. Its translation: CSARRERGGIDTQYF.

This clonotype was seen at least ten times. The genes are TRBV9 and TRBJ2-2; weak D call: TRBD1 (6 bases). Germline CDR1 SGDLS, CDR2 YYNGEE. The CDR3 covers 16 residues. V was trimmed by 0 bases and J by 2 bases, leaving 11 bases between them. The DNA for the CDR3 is TGTGCCAGCAGCGTAGGGGGGACAACCAACACCGGGGAGCTGTTTTTT. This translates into CASSVGGTTNTGELFF.

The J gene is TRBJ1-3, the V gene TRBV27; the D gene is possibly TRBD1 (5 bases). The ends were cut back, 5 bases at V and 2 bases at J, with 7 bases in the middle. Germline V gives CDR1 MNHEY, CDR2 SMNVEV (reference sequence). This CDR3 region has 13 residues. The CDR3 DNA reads TGTGCCAGCAGTCCGACAGCTGGAAACACCATATATTTT. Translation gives CASSPTAGNTIYF.

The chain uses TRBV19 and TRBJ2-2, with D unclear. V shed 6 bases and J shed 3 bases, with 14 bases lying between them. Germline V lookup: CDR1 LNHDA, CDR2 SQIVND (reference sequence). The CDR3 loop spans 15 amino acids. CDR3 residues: CASRPLYRYTGELFF. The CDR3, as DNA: TGTGCCAGTAGGCCCCTATACCGCTACACCGGGGAGCTGTTTTTT.

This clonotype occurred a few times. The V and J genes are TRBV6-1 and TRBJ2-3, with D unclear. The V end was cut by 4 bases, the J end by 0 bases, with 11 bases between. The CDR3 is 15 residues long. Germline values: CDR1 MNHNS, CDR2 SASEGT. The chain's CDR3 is CASSVEITSTDTQYF. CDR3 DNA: TGTGCCAGCAGTGTTGAAATTACTAGCACAGATACGCAGTATTTT.

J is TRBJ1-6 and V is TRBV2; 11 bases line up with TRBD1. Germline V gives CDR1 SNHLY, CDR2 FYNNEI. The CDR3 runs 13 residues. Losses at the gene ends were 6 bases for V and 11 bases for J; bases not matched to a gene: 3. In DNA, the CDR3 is TGTGCCAGCAGCGGACAGGGGGCCCCACCCCTCCACTTT. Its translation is CASSGQGAPPLHF.

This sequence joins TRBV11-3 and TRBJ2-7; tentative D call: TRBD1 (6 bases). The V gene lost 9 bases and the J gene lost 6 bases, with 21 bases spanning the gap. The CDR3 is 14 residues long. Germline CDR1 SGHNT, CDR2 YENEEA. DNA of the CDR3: TGTGCCAGAACCGGGACATATTACGCGGGCGAGCAGTACTTC. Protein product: CARTGTYYAGEQYF.

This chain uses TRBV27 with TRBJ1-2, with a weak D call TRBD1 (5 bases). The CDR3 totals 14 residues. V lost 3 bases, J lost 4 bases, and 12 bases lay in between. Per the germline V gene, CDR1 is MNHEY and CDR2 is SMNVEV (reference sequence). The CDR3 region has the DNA TGTGCCAGCAGTTTCGGGGGGACGAGCTATGGCTACACCTTC. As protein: CASSFGGTSYGYTF.